The 20 T cell receptor beta chains below all came from one sample that was sequenced in a study of T cells after yellow fever vaccination. TCRdb re-called the 5' RACE reads through MiXCR, storing one row per CDR3 protein. The data contain a few hundred thousand distinct CDR3 sequences, less than 20% of them singletons. Source: PBMCs, taken 15 days after the yellow fever booster vaccination. These receptors originate from a man aged 30-40 years who received the YFV17D yellow fever vaccine.

The V call is TRBV7-9, the J call TRBJ2-7, with 7 nucleotides matching TRBD1. The CDR3 extends over 14 amino acids. Germline trimming cut 2 bases from V and 4 bases from J; bases unmatched to any gene: 5. Germline CDR1 reads SEHNR; CDR2 reads FQNEAQ (reference sequence). For the CDR3, the DNA is TGTGCCAGCAGCTTAATGGGCAGGGGGTACGAGCAGTACTTC. This sequence encodes CASSLMGRGYEQYF.

CDR3 amino acids: CASRSFVNEQFF. DNA of the CDR3: TGTGCCAGCAGATCGTTTGTTAATGAGCAGTTCTTC. The chain joins TRBV28 to TRBJ2-1; no definite D call. Germline CDR1 reads MDHEN; CDR2 reads SYDVKM. The ends were cut back, 6 bases at V and 7 bases at J, with 10 bases in the middle. CDR3 length: 12 amino acids.

This clonotype has a handful of counts. V is TRBV20-1 and J is TRBJ1-2; no clear D gene. V dropped 3 bases and J dropped 4 bases, with 15 bases sitting between them. The CDR3 totals 14 residues. Per germline, CDR1 DFQATT and CDR2 SNEGSKA (reference sequence). CDR3 nucleotides: TGCAGTGCTAGGGGAAGCTGGGCAGTCTATGGCTACACCTTC. Translated, it gives CSARGSWAVYGYTF.

This clonotype came up a few times. This chain connects TRBV6-5 to TRBJ2-3; D gene ambiguous. With 3 bases removed from V and 0 bases from J, the gap between germline ends came to 13 bases. This CDR3 is built from 16 residues. In germline, CDR1 is MNHEY, CDR2 SVGAGI. CDR3 amino acids: CASSYGDPQSTDTQYF. The CDR3 DNA reads TGTGCCAGCAGTTATGGGGATCCCCAAAGCACAGATACGCAGTATTTT.

The chain employs TRBV9 and TRBJ2-1; 9 bases line up with TRBD2. V was pared by 3 bases and J by 8 bases, with 3 bases of the junction left unmatched. The CDR3 has 13 amino acids. Germline lookup yields CDR1 SGDLS and CDR2 YYNGEE. CDR3 protein: CASSGGGEDEQFF. The CDR3 nucleotides read TGTGCCAGCAGCGGCGGGGGGGAGGATGAGCAGTTCTTC.

This clonotype has only a few counts. The CDR3 sequence: CASSFVAGGELFF. CDR3 DNA: TGCGCCAGCAGCTTTGTAGCAGGCGGGGAGCTGTTTTTT. This chain links TRBV5-1 with TRBJ2-2; D is ambiguous. The CDR3 extends over 13 amino acids. Germline values: CDR1 SGHRS, CDR2 YFSETQ. V lost 2 bases and J 7 bases, leaving 9 bases between the germline ends.

The genes are TRBV5-4 and TRBJ2-1; 12 bases match TRBD2. Unmatched junction bases numbered 10, after V lost 5 bases and J lost 4 bases. CDR1 and CDR2 (germline): SGHNT, YYREEE (reference sequence). The CDR3 contains 17 residues. CDR3 region: CASSGGLAGPLYNEQFF. CDR3 nucleotide sequence: TGTGCCAGCAGTGGGGGACTAGCGGGCCCTCTTTACAATGAGCAGTTCTTC.

This clonotype has only a few counts. The rearrangement uses TRBV5-6 and TRBJ2-7, with D perhaps TRBD1 (5 bases). The CDR3 has 13 amino acids. Trimming shortened V by 0 bases and J by 5 bases, and 9 bases separated the two germline ends. Germline V gives CDR1 SGHDT, CDR2 YYEEEE. This CDR3 reads CASSLARVNEQYF. CDR3 in DNA: TGTGCCAGCAGCTTGGCCAGGGTTAACGAGCAGTACTTC. The whole variable domain, remainder taken from reference TRBV5-6 and TRBJ2-7, is DAGVTQSPTHLIKTRGQQVTLRCSPKSGHDTVSWYQQALGQGPQFIFQYYEEEERQRGNFPDRFSGHQFPNYSSELNVNALLLGDSALYLCASSLARVNEQYFGPGTRLTVT.

This clonotype was detected only a few times. This chain connects TRBV7-9 to TRBJ1-2; D perhaps matches TRBD1 (5 bases). The CDR3 contains 15 residues. Trimming took 7 bases from V and 0 from J, leaving 15 bases between them. Germline lookup yields CDR1 SEHNR and CDR2 FQNEAQ (reference sequence). In DNA form, the CDR3 reads TGTGCCAGCACCCCGAGGGGACTCGCTAACTATGGCTACACCTTC. It translates to CASTPRGLANYGYTF.

This chain links TRBV4-2 with TRBJ2-7, with D possibly called TRBD1 or TRBD2 (6 bases each). From germline, CDR1 is LGHNA and CDR2 YNFKEQ. V was clipped by 3 bases and J by 3 bases, with 15 bases between them. The CDR3 length is 15 residues. CDR3 loop: CASSQSGGGGYEQYF. CDR3 nucleotide sequence: TGTGCCAGCAGCCAGTCTGGAGGAGGGGGCTACGAGCAGTACTTC.

The chain links TRBV20-1 to TRBJ1-2, with 8 bases that match TRBD1. V dropped 6 bases and J dropped 6; count of bases not matched to a gene: 6. In germline, CDR1 is DFQATT, CDR2 SNEGSKA (reference sequence). There are 12 residues in the CDR3. The CDR3 nucleotides read TGCAGTGCACCTAGACAGGGGAATGGCTACACCTTC. Translation: CSAPRQGNGYTF.

The V gene is TRBV6-6, the J gene TRBJ1-1; D possibly corresponds to TRBD1 (6 bases). The CDR3 runs to 12 residues. Germline V lookup: CDR1 MNHNY, CDR2 SVGAGI (reference sequence). Trimming removed 7 bases from V and 10 bases from J, with 16 bases in between. CDR3 residues: CASTKMQGPAFF. The CDR3 bases are TGTGCCAGCACCAAGATGCAGGGGCCAGCTTTCTTT.

The rearrangement joins TRBV11-3 to TRBJ2-3, with 8 bases matching TRBD2. The J segment lost 4 bases and the V segment lost 5 bases, leaving 8 bases of the junction unmatched. Germline lookup yields CDR1 SGHNT and CDR2 YENEEA. CDR3 length: 15 amino acids. CDR3 protein: CASSNSGSRPDTQYF. The CDR3 coding sequence is TGTGCCAGCAGCAACAGCGGGAGTAGGCCAGATACGCAGTATTTT.

The rearrangement joins TRBV3-1 to TRBJ2-2; D possibly corresponds to TRBD2 (6 bases). Germline CDR1 LGHDT, CDR2 YNNKEL (reference sequence). Trimming removed 3 bases from V and 1 base from J, with 12 bases in between. This CDR3 is built from 16 residues. The CDR3 bases are TGTGCCAGCAGCCATTTGGGCGGGAAGAACACCGGGGAGCTGTTTTTT. Translating gives CASSHLGGKNTGELFF.

The chain has TRBV27 and TRBJ2-7; TRBD2 matches 10 bases. V shed 7 bases and J 5 bases; nucleotides not matched to a gene: 8. CDR1 MNHEY and CDR2 SMNVEV come from the germline V gene (reference sequence). The CDR3 sequence is 14 residues long. CDR3 protein: CASNPIAGGHEQYF. CDR3 DNA: TGTGCCAGCAACCCCATAGCGGGAGGCCACGAGCAGTACTTC.

This clonotype came up a few times. The V and J genes are TRBV3-1 and TRBJ2-1, with TRBD2 matching over 8 bases. The trim removed 0 bases at V and 13 bases at J, leaving 5 bases unmatched. The CDR3 has 13 residues. Germline-derived CDR1 and CDR2 are LGHDT and YNNKEL (reference sequence). DNA for the CDR3: TGTGCCAGCAGCCAAGATGGAACTAGCGGTCAGTTCTTC. Its translation is CASSQDGTSGQFF.

This rearrangement joins TRBV7-2 to TRBJ2-2; 7 nucleotides line up with TRBD2. Germline V lookup: CDR1 SGHTA, CDR2 FQGNSA. This CDR3 region has 13 residues. The CDR3 protein is CGSGLKNTGELFF. In DNA form, the CDR3 reads TGTGGCTCGGGACTAAAGAACACCGGGGAGCTGTTTTTT.

This clonotype was counted a few times. The V gene is TRBV20-1, the J gene TRBJ1-5; unclear D gene. The length of the CDR3 is 14 residues. V gave up 3 bases and J gave up 6 bases, with 15 bases separating them. The germline CDR1 and CDR2 sequences are DFQATT and SNEGSKA (reference sequence). The CDR3 DNA reads TGCAGTGCTAGCCTTCCTGTTCCCGGTCAGCCCCAGCATTTT. Residues: CSASLPVPGQPQHF.

The rearrangement uses TRBV5-1 and TRBJ2-3; D perhaps matches TRBD2 (6 bases). Trimming pared 4 bases from V and 4 bases from J, leaving 22 bases between. The CDR3 contains 17 residues. Germline lookup yields CDR1 SGHRS and CDR2 YFSETQ. CDR3 sequence reads: CASSMDGRMGGADTQYF. The DNA for the CDR3 is TGCGCCAGCAGCATGGACGGGCGGATGGGAGGTGCAGATACGCAGTATTTT.

This clonotype was counted at least ten times. The CDR3 DNA sequence: TGTGCCAGCAGCGGGGGTGAGGGCTATGGCTACACCTTC. Residues: CASSGGEGYGYTF. V and J are TRBV6-6 and TRBJ1-2; D possibly corresponds to TRBD1 (5 bases). This CDR3 contains 13 residues. V gave up 6 bases and J gave up 4 bases, with 12 bases separating them. CDR1 is MNHNY, CDR2 SVGAGI, per germline (reference sequence).